This entry lists 27 T cell receptor beta chains sequenced from one sample in a study of T cells in Graves' hyperthyroidism and ophthalmopathy. Researchers took RNA transcripts and amplified the TCR beta CDR3 regions from them. An initial round of RT-PCR targeting the TCR CDR3 relied on the HTBI primer set. TCRdb passed the multiplex PCR reads through MiXCR, listing each CDR3 protein once. The sample has more than 500,000 distinct CDR3 sequences; roughly 17% are singletons. Sequenced material: blood. These TCRs come from a woman aged 25-40 years with Graves' hyperthyroidism.

This clonotype was counted between two and nine times. The rearrangement joins TRBV5-8 to TRBJ2-3; 14 nucleotides match TRBD2. The CDR3 spans 19 residues. CDR1 is SGHTS and CDR2 is YDEGEE in the germline V gene. V was clipped by 0 bases and J by 2 bases; unmatched bases: 8. The CDR3 DNA follows: TGTGCCAGCAGCTTGGGAGGGACTAGCGGGAGCCACAACACAGATACGCAGTATTTT. This translates into CASSLGGTSGSHNTDTQYF. The whole variable domain, remainder taken from reference TRBV5-8 and TRBJ2-3, is EAGVTQSPTHLIKTRGQQATLRCSPISGHTSVYWYQQALGLGLQFLLWYDEGEERNRGNFPPRFSGRQFPNYSSELNVNALELEDSALYLCASSLGGTSGSHNTDTQYFGPGTRLTVL.

This clonotype came up many times. This chain links TRBV5-5 with TRBJ2-3; 7 positions match TRBD1. V was pared by 2 bases and J by 8 bases, with 11 bases of the junction left unmatched. Germline-derived CDR1 and CDR2 are SGHKS and YYEKEE (reference sequence). This CDR3 spans 15 amino acids. CDR3 bases: TGTGCCAGCAGCTTCAGAACAGGGGCTAGTGGTACGCAGTATTTT. It yields the protein CASSFRTGASGTQYF.

In this sample, this clonotype turned up many times. The J gene is TRBJ2-7, the V gene TRBV6-1, with 8 bases that match TRBD1. V was clipped by 5 bases and J by 5 bases; unmatched bases: 14. CDR1 MNHNS and CDR2 SASEGT come from the germline V gene. The CDR3 is 16 amino acids. CDR3 nucleotides: TGTGCCAGCAGTCGTACTCGACAGGGGACTGTGCACGAGCAGTACTTC. Translated, it gives CASSRTRQGTVHEQYF.

Points on this clonotype: A much larger clone differs by one base, so this may be a read error. The rearrangement joins TRBV7-2 to TRBJ2-7; D possibly matches TRBD1 or TRBD2 (5 bases each). Germline V lookup: CDR1 SGHTA, CDR2 FQGNSA. Trimming took off 0 bases at V and 2 bases at J, with 17 bases between the two ends. The CDR3 spans 17 residues. CDR3 loop: CASSLARTPGTAYEQYF. CDR3 DNA sequence: TGTGCCAGCAGCTTAGCGCGCACCCCTGGGACGGCCTACGAGCAGTACTTC.

This clonotype was counted only a few times. In nucleotides, the CDR3 is TGTGCCAGCAGTGCGGACAGGGCCCCCTACAATGAGCAGTTCTTC. Protein sequence: CASSADRAPYNEQFF. The V call is TRBV6-1, the J call TRBJ2-1; TRBD1 matches at 8 bases. This CDR3 contains 15 residues. V was pared by 4 bases and J by 2 bases, with 4 bases of the junction left unmatched. Per germline, CDR1 MNHNS and CDR2 SASEGT.

This clonotype came up a few times. V and J are TRBV6-6 and TRBJ2-1; weak D call: TRBD1 (6 bases). Trimming removed 2 bases at V and 4 bases at J, with 15 bases between. Germline CDR1 and CDR2: MNHNY and SVGAGI (reference sequence). This CDR3 is 16 amino acids long. In DNA form, the CDR3 reads TGTGCCAGCAGTTACCTCGGGACAAGTGATTACAATGAGCAGTTCTTC. Amino acids: CASSYLGTSDYNEQFF.

There are many counts of this clonotype. The V gene is TRBV12-3 or TRBV12-4, the J gene TRBJ2-7; D call uncertain. The CDR3 is 14 residues long. Trimming pared 6 bases from V and 0 bases from J, leaving 12 bases between. Written as DNA, the CDR3 is TGTGCCAGCAGACCCGACCGAAACTCCTACGAGCAGTACTTC. It codes for CASRPDRNSYEQYF.

This clonotype turned up a few times. The V gene is TRBV5-1, the J gene TRBJ2-7; D might be TRBD1 (5 bases). The germline V and J ends were trimmed by 4 bases and 6 bases, with 20 bases remaining between them. Germline CDR1 reads SGHRS; CDR2 reads YFSETQ. CDR3 length: 15 amino acids. CDR3 region: CASSPRADMTGEQYF. CDR3 DNA sequence: TGCGCCAGCAGCCCCCGGGCGGACATGACTGGCGAGCAGTACTTC.

The genes are TRBV9 and TRBJ2-3; 8 bases align to TRBD2. The CDR3 covers 16 residues. V was pared by 4 bases and J by 3 bases, with 10 bases of the junction left unmatched. The germline CDR1 and CDR2 sequences are SGDLS and YYNGEE. The CDR3 DNA follows: TGTGCCAGCAGCACAAGCGGGAGCGGAGGGACAGATACGCAGTATTTT. Translated, it gives CASSTSGSGGTDTQYF.

This clonotype was observed many times. This chain joins TRBV20-1 and TRBJ2-7; D unresolved. The CDR3 spans 12 residues. The V end was cut by 1 base, the J end by 4 bases, with 8 bases between. Germline CDR1 DFQATT, CDR2 SNEGSKA (reference sequence). Here the CDR3 reads CSARGPIYEQYF. For the CDR3, the DNA is TGCAGTGCTAGAGGCCCGATTTACGAGCAGTACTTC.

In this sample, this clonotype turned up many times. The V call is TRBV11-2, the J call TRBJ2-3; possibly TRBD2 for D (5 bases). V dropped 3 bases and J dropped 4 bases, with 11 bases sitting between them. This CDR3 contains 14 residues. Germline lookup yields CDR1 SGHAT and CDR2 FQNNGV. CDR3 DNA sequence: TGTGCCAGCAGCTTCATCGGGATCGCAGATACGCAGTATTTT. Protein: CASSFIGIADTQYF.

The V and J genes are TRBV6-5 and TRBJ2-1; D is unresolved. Germline V gene data show CDR1 as MNHEY and CDR2 as SVGAGI. The CDR3 sequence is 13 residues long. Trimming shortened V by 0 bases and J by 8 bases, and 8 bases separated the two germline ends. The DNA of the CDR3 is TGTGCCAGCAGTTACTCTAACCCGGATGAGCAGTTCTTC. Translation gives CASSYSNPDEQFF.

This clonotype was observed at least ten times. This sequence joins TRBV7-8 and TRBJ2-3; 12 bases are a match to TRBD2. CDR3 length: 14 amino acids. Trimming cost V 4 bases and J 8 bases; bases outside gene matches: 4. The germline V gene encodes CDR1 SGHVS and CDR2 FQNEAQ. CDR3 sequence (DNA): TGTGCCAGCAGCTCGGGACTAGCGGGTCGTACGCAGTATTTT. It yields the protein CASSSGLAGRTQYF.

This clonotype appeared a few times. The gene calls are TRBV28 and TRBJ1-6; 7 bases fit TRBD1. The CDR3 extends over 15 amino acids. V was pared by 4 bases and J by 6 bases, with 6 bases of the junction left unmatched. Germline CDR1 and CDR2: MDHEN and SYDVKM. CDR3 in amino acids: CASSYGDRLNSPLHF. CDR3 nucleotide sequence: TGTGCCAGCAGTTACGGGGACAGACTTAATTCACCCCTCCACTTT.

This sequence joins TRBV9 and TRBJ2-1; unclear D gene. Per germline, CDR1 SGDLS and CDR2 YYNGEE. The length of the CDR3 is 15 residues. V was clipped by 3 bases and J by 6 bases, with 16 bases between them. The CDR3 sequence is CASSESPSGSNEQFF. CDR3 nucleotide sequence: TGTGCCAGCAGCGAGAGCCCCTCAGGTTCCAATGAGCAGTTCTTC.

This clonotype was observed at least ten times. The chain employs TRBV30 and TRBJ1-1; a possible D gene is TRBD1 (6 bases). The CDR3 runs to 14 residues. Trimming removed 3 bases at V and 1 base at J, with 12 bases between. Germline V gene data show CDR1 as GTSNPN and CDR2 as SVGIG (reference sequence). The CDR3 is CAWSPGQPNTEAFF. In nucleotides, the CDR3 is TGTGCCTGGAGCCCGGGACAACCGAACACTGAAGCTTTCTTT.

This clonotype appeared a few times. V is TRBV12-3 or TRBV12-4 and J is TRBJ1-3, with D maybe TRBD1 (5 bases). With 3 bases removed from V and 8 bases from J, the gap between germline ends came to 11 bases. This CDR3 comprises 13 residues. Here the CDR3 reads CASSLGLGDTIYF. DNA for the CDR3: TGTGCCAGCAGTTTGGGACTTGGGGACACCATATATTTT.

Ten or more counts support this clonotype. The gene calls are TRBV28 and TRBJ1-2; D is uncertain. There are 14 residues in the CDR3. The V end lost 3 bases, the J end lost 4 bases, and 12 bases lay between the germline ends. CDR1 MDHEN and CDR2 SYDVKM come from the germline V gene. The CDR3 DNA follows: TGTGCCAGCAGTTTCGGGCGCCCCGTCTATGGCTACACCTTC. Amino acid sequence: CASSFGRPVYGYTF.

A few counts support this clonotype. The gene calls are TRBV5-5 and TRBJ2-1; D could derive from TRBD1 or TRBD2 (6 bases each). Deletions cut 4 bases from V and 3 bases from J, with 23 bases between. The CDR3 runs to 18 residues. Germline CDR1 reads SGHKS; CDR2 reads YYEKEE (reference sequence). As DNA, the CDR3 is TGTGCCAGCAGCCACAGGGAACTAATAGCGGATGTCTACAATGAGCAGTTCTTC. Translated, it gives CASSHRELIADVYNEQFF.

The chain uses TRBV28 and TRBJ2-3; 11 bases align to TRBD2. V lost 5 bases to trimming and J lost 6 bases; unmatched junction nucleotides: 10. The length of the CDR3 is 16 residues. Germline CDR1 and CDR2: MDHEN and SYDVKM. CDR3 bases: TGTGCCAGCAGTATAGCGGGAGGGCCTACAGGGGATACGCAGTATTTT. It is translated as CASSIAGGPTGDTQYF.

This clonotype was observed at least ten times. The chain has TRBV11-2 and TRBJ1-4, with D possibly TRBD1 on 5 matching bases. CDR1 SGHAT and CDR2 FQNNGV come from the germline V gene. This CDR3 is built from 15 residues. V was shortened by 0 bases and J by 6 bases, with 11 bases between the two germline ends. For the CDR3, the DNA is TGTGCCAGCAGCTTAGATGGGGCTGTGGATGAAAAACTGTTTTTT. This encodes CASSLDGAVDEKLFF.

Many counts were recorded for this clonotype. This chain uses TRBV2 with TRBJ2-7, with a weak D call TRBD1 (6 bases). Germline V gives CDR1 SNHLY, CDR2 FYNNEI. The length of the CDR3 is 14 residues. The V gene lost 3 bases and the J gene lost 2 bases, with 11 bases spanning the gap. The CDR3 nucleotides are TGTGCCAGCAGTGAGGCAGGGGACCCCTACGAGCAGTACTTC. Translation gives CASSEAGDPYEQYF.

The CDR3 DNA reads TGTGCCAGCAGCCCCTCCTTTCTCTCGGAGGGGTATTTT. It translates to CASSPSFLSEGYF. The J gene is TRBJ2-3, the V gene TRBV3-1; D perhaps matches TRBD2 (6 bases). Germline lookup yields CDR1 LGHDT and CDR2 YNNKEL (reference sequence). The length of the CDR3 is 13 residues. V dropped 4 bases and J dropped 14 bases, with 19 bases sitting between them.

This clonotype was seen at least ten times. The CDR3 region is CSASALRARNSPLHF. DNA for the CDR3: TGCAGTGCTAGTGCTTTACGGGCTCGGAATTCACCCCTCCACTTT. This chain uses TRBV20-1 with TRBJ1-6, with no clear D. The germline V gene encodes CDR1 DFQATT and CDR2 SNEGSKA (reference sequence). The CDR3 is made up of 15 amino acids. Trimming shortened V by 3 bases and J by 7 bases, and 16 bases separated the two germline ends.

This clonotype was counted at least ten times. V gene TRBV11-2 combines with J gene TRBJ1-1; D is undetermined. The V end lost 7 bases, the J end lost 1 base, and 10 bases lay between the germline ends. This CDR3 spans 13 amino acids. Germline values: CDR1 SGHAT, CDR2 FQNNGV. DNA for the CDR3: TGTGCCAGCAACTTGGGGTGGAACACTGAAGCTTTCTTT. Its protein product is CASNLGWNTEAFF.

This clonotype was picked up a small number of times. The chain uses TRBV20-1 and TRBJ2-1; D is uncertain. Trimming cost V 0 bases and J 6 bases, with 18 bases left between them. The germline V gene encodes CDR1 DFQATT and CDR2 SNEGSKA (reference sequence). This CDR3 is 16 amino acids long. CDR3 in DNA: TGCAGTGCTAGAGATTCGACCTTAATGGGCCCCAATGAGCAGTTCTTC. It translates to CSARDSTLMGPNEQFF.

This chain connects TRBV15 to TRBJ2-5; D call uncertain. V lost 1 base and J lost 5, with 17 bases in between. This CDR3 has 16 residues. The V gene's germline CDR1 is LNHNV and CDR2 YYDKDF (reference sequence). DNA for the CDR3: TGTGCCACCAGCAGAGGCCGTGGTGGGCCCTTCGAGACCCAGTACTTC. Residues: CATSRGRGGPFETQYF.